The rows below give T cell receptor beta chains drawn from one sample of a study of blood T cell repertoires in COVID-19. Clones were sequenced by immunoSEQ multiplex PCR, and TCRdb holds only the in-frame ones, with some missing. Of about 250,000 clones listed, around 86% are singletons. Sequencing was performed on peripheral blood. The source of these receptors is a middle-aged woman who had recovered from COVID-19. Each CDR3 is given with its conserved first and last residue. D genes are given only for firm matches. A row's size may be missing; if present it is once, few, many or a size class.

v_call	cdr3_length	d_call	j_call	clone_size	cdr3_nt	cdr3_aa
TRBV12-3/TRBV12-4	12	-	TRBJ1-2	-	TGTGCCAGCAGTTTGAGATATAACGGCTACACCTTC	CASSLRYNGYTF
TRBV28	13	-	TRBJ2-4	once	TGTGCCAGCACCTCTGGCGGGATCGACATTCAGTACTTC	CASTSGGIDIQYF
TRBV5-8	16	TRBD1	TRBJ2-3	-	TGTGCCAGCAGCTCTGGAGGACAGGCTACAACAGATACGCAGTATTTT	CASSSGGQATTDTQYF
TRBV2	18	TRBD2	TRBJ2-5	once	TGTGCCAGCAGTGAGGGGATCGGGTTAGCGGGAGGACAAGAGACCCAGTACTTC	CASSEGIGLAGGQETQYF
TRBV27	12	-	TRBJ2-1	-	TGTGCCAGCAGTTTATTAGGAGGTGAGCAGTTCTTC	CASSLLGGEQFF
TRBV3-1/TRBV3-2	15	-	TRBJ2-7	-	TGTGCCAGCAGCCATTGGGAAACAGGTTCCCACGAGCAGTACTTC	CASSHWETGSHEQYF
TRBV2	12	-	TRBJ1-1	once	TGTGCCAGCAGTGACGTGAACACTGAAGCTTTCTTT	CASSDVNTEAFF
TRBV27	14	TRBD2	TRBJ2-7	-	TGTGCCAGCAGTTTATCCCCGGGGGGCTACGAGCAGTACTTC	CASSLSPGGYEQYF
TRBV15	21	TRBD1	TRBJ2-1	-	TGTGCCACCAGCAGAGATATCGGTACGTGGATGGACAGGGGGCTTAGCAATGAGCAGTTCTTC	CATSRDIGTWMDRGLSNEQFF
TRBV23-1	12	-	TRBJ1-1	-	TGCGCCAGCAGTCAATCAGGGGGGGTAGCTTTCTTT	CASSQSGGVAFF
TRBV19	15	TRBD2	TRBJ2-1	-	TGTGCCAGCTTCTCCCAGAGCGGGAGCTTCGATGAGCAGTTCTTC	CASFSQSGSFDEQFF
TRBV7-9	14	TRBD1	TRBJ2-7	once	TGTGCCAGCAGCTCCAGGGGGAGAGACTACGAGCAGTACTTC	CASSSRGRDYEQYF
TRBV11-2	14	TRBD1	TRBJ1-4	-	TGTGCCAGCAGCCGTGACGGGACAGTTGAAAAACTGTTTTTT	CASSRDGTVEKLFF
TRBV19	15	TRBD2	TRBJ2-2	-	TGTGCCAGTAGTCCCCAGCGGGATAACACCGGGGAGCTGTTTTTT	CASSPQRDNTGELFF
TRBV18	14	TRBD1	TRBJ2-5	-	TGTGCCAGCTCACCACAAGGGGGCGGTGAGACCCAGTACTTC	CASSPQGGGETQYF
TRBV20-1	15	TRBD2	TRBJ2-1	-	TGCAGTGCTAGTACCCCTAGCGGAAAATACAATGAGCAGTTCTTC	CSASTPSGKYNEQFF
TRBV5-5	16	-	TRBJ1-3	-	TGTGCCAGCAGCTTACAAGAAAGGACAACTGGAAACACCATATATTTT	CASSLQERTTGNTIYF
TRBV18	13	-	TRBJ2-3	-	TGTGCCAGCTCACCCCCGAGCGTAGATACGCAGTATTTT	CASSPPSVDTQYF
TRBV24-1	14	TRBD1	TRBJ2-7	-	TGTGCCACCAGTCCTCGGACAGGGCCCTACGAGCAGTACTTC	CATSPRTGPYEQYF
TRBV5-6	15	-	TRBJ1-1	once	TGTGCCAGCAGCTCGACCCGGGACTTCAACACTGAAGCTTTCTTT	CASSSTRDFNTEAFF
TRBV6-5	12	TRBD1	TRBJ1-2	-	TGTGCCAGCGCGATGAAGGACAGGGGCGGCACCTTC	CASAMKDRGGTF
TRBV10-1	13	-	TRBJ1-4	-	TGCGCCAGCAGTGGACAGCCTAATGAAAAACTGTTTTTT	CASSGQPNEKLFF
TRBV3-1/TRBV3-2	16	TRBD1	TRBJ2-1	-	TGTGCCAGCAGCCAAACAGGGGGGATCTCCTACAATGAGCAGTTCTTC	CASSQTGGISYNEQFF
TRBV28	14	TRBD1	TRBJ2-7	-	TGTGCCAGCAGGTTTCCGGGACAGAACTACGAGCAGTACTTC	CASRFPGQNYEQYF
TRBV12-5	16	TRBD1	TRBJ1-4	few	TGTGCTAGTGGTTTACTACAGGGGGCAACTAATGAAAAACTGTTTTTT	CASGLLQGATNEKLFF
TRBV19	16	TRBD2	TRBJ2-7	-	TGTGCCAGTAGTATAGACTCGCTAGCGGCGACCTACGAGCAGTACTTC	CASSIDSLAATYEQYF
TRBV5-6	15	TRBD1	TRBJ2-7	-	TGTGCCAGCAGCTCCCGACAGGGCTCCTCCTACGAGCAGTACTTC	CASSSRQGSSYEQYF
TRBV7-2	14	TRBD2	TRBJ2-7	-	TGTGCCAGCAGCTCGACTAGCGGGAGATACGAGCAGTACTTC	CASSSTSGRYEQYF
TRBV20-1	15	-	TRBJ2-1	-	TGCAGTGCTAGTCTAGCTCAAACTCCTAGCAATGAGCAGTTCTTC	CSASLAQTPSNEQFF
TRBV29-1	17	TRBD2	TRBJ2-7	-	TGCAGCGTTGTAGGGGGCCTAGCGGGAGGCCCTACCTACGAGCAGTACTTC	CSVVGGLAGGPTYEQYF
TRBV11-2	16	TRBD2	TRBJ2-5	-	TGTGCCAGCAGCCGGGGCGCGGGAGGGCCGGGGGAGACCCAGTACTTC	CASSRGAGGPGETQYF